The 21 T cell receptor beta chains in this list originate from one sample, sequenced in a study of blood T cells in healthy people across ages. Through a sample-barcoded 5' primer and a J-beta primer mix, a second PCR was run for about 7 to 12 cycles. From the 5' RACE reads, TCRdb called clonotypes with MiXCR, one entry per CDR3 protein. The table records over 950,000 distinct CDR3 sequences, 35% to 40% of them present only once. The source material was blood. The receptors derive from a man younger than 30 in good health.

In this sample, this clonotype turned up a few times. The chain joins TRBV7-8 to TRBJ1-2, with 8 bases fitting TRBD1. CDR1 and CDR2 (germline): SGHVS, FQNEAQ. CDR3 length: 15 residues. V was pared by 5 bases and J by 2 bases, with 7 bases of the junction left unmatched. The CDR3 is CASSPRTGRNYGYTF. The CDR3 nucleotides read TGTGCCAGCAGCCCGCGGACAGGGAGAAACTATGGCTACACCTTC.

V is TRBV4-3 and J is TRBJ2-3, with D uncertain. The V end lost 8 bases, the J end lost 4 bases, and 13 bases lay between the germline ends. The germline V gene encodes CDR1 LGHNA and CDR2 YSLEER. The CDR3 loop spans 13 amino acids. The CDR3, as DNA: TGCGCCAGCGGTCTGTCCCGAGCAGATACGCAGTATTTT. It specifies CASGLSRADTQYF.

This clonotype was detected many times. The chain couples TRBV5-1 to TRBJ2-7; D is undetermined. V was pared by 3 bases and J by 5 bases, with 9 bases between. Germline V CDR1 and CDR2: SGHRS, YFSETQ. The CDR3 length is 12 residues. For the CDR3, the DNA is TGCGCCAGCAGCTCGCTTGGCGACGAGCAGTACTTC. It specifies CASSSLGDEQYF.

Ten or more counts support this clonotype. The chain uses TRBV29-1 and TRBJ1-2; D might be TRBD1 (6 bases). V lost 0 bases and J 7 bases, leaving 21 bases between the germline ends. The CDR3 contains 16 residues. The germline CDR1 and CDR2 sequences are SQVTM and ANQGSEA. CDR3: CSVEDPMGQQSGGYTF. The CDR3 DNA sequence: TGCAGCGTTGAAGACCCGATGGGACAACAATCAGGTGGCTACACCTTC.

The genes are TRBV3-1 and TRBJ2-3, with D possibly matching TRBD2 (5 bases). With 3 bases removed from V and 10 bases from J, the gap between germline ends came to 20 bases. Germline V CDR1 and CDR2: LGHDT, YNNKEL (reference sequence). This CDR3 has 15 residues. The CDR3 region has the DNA TGTGCCAGCAGCCACCTCAACAGCGGAGAGGATGCGCAGTATTTT. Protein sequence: CASSHLNSGEDAQYF.

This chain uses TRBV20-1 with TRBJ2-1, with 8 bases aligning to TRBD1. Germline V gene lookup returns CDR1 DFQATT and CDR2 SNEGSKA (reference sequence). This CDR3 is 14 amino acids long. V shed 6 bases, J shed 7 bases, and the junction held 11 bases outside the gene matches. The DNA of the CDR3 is TGCAGTGCCGGAGCCGGGACAGGAGAGAATGAGCAGTTCTTC. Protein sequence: CSAGAGTGENEQFF.

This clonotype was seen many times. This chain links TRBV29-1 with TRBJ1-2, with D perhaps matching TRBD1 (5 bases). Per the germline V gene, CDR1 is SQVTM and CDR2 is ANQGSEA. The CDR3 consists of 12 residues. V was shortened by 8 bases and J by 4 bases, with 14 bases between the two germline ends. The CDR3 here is CSSGGGSYGYTF. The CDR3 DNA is TGCAGCTCTGGGGGGGGAAGCTATGGCTACACCTTC.

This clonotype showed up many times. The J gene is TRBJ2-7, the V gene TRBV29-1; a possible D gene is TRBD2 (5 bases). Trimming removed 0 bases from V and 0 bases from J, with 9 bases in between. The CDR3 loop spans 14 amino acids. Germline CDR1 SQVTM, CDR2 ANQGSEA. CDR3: CSVEDPGISYEQYF. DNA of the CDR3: TGCAGCGTTGAAGATCCGGGAATCTCCTACGAGCAGTACTTC.

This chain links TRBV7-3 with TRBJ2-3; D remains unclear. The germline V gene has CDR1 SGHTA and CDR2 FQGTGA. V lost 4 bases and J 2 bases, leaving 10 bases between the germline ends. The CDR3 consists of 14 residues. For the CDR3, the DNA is TGTGCCAGCAGCTCAGCTGATTTCACAGATACGCAGTATTTT. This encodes CASSSADFTDTQYF.

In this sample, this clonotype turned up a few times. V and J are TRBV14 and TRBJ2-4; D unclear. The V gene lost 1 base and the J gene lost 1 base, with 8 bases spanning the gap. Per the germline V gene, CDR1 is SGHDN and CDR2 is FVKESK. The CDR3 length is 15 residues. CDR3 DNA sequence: TGTGCCAGCAGCCAAGGGGCGTGGGCCAAAAACATTCAGTACTTC. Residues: CASSQGAWAKNIQYF.

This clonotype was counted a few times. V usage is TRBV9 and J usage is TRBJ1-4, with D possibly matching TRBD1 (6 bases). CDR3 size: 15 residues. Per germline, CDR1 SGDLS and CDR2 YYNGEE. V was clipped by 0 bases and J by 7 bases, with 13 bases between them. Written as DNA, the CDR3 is TGTGCCAGCAGCGTAGCTCAGGGGTCGAGTGAAAAACTGTTTTTT. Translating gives CASSVAQGSSEKLFF.

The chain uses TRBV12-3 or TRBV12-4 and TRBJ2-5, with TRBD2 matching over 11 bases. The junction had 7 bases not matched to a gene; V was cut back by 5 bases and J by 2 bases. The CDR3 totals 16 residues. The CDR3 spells CASSRLSGGGQETQYF. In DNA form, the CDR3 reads TGTGCCAGCAGTCGCCTTAGCGGGGGGGGACAAGAGACCCAGTACTTC.

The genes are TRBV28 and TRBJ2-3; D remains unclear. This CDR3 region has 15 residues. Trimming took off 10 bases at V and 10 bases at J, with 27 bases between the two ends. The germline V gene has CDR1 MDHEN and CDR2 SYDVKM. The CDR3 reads CAIRPGPTQNTAQYF. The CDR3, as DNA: TGTGCCATCAGACCCGGCCCCACTCAGAATACGGCGCAGTATTTT.

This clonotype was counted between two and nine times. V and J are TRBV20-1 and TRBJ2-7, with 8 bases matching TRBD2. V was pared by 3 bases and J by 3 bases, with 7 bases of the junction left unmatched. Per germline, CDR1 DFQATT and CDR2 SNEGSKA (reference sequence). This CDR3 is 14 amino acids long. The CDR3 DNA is TGCAGTGCTAGTGGTAGCGGGGTGAACTACGAGCAGTACTTC. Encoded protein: CSASGSGVNYEQYF.

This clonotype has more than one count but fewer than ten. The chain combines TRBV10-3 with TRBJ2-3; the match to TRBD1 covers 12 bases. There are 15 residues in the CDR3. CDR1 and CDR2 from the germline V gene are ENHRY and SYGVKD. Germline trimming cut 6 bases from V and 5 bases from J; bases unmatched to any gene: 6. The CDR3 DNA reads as TGTGCCATCAGCTCGGGACAGGGGGCCATAGATACGCAGTATTTT. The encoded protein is CAISSGQGAIDTQYF.

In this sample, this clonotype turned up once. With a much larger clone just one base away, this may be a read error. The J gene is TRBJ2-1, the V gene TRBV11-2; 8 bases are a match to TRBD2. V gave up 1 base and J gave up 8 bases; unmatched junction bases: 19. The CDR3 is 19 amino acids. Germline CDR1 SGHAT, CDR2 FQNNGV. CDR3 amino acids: CASSLAMNGATSAGYEQFF. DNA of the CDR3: TGTGCCAGCAGCTTAGCGATGAACGGTGCGACTAGCGCAGGGTATGAGCAGTTCTTC.

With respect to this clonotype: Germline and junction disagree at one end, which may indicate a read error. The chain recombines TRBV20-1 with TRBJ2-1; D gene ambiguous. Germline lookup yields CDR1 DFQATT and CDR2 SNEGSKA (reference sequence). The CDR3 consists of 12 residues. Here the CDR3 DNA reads TGCAGTGCTAGGCCCTCCTACAATGAGCGGTTCTTC. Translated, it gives CSARPSYNERFF.

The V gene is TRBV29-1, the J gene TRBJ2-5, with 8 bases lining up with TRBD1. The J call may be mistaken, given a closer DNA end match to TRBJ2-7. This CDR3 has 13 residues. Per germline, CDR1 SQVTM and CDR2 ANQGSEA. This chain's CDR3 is CSAETGEGSEQYF. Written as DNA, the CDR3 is TGCAGCGCCGAGACAGGGGAAGGATCCGAGCAGTACTTC.

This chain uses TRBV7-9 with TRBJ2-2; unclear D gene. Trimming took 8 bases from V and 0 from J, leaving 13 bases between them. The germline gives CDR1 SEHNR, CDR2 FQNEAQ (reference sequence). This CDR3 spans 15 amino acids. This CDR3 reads CASLEQPANTGELFF. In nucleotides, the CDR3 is TGTGCCAGCCTGGAGCAGCCCGCGAACACCGGGGAGCTGTTTTTT.

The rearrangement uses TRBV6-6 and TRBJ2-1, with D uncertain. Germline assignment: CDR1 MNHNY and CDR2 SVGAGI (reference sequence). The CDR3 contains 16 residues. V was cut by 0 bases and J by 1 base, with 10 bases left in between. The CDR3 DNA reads TGTGCCAGCAGTTACTCTATGGAGAGGTCCTACAATGAGCAGTTCTTC. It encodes CASSYSMERSYNEQFF.

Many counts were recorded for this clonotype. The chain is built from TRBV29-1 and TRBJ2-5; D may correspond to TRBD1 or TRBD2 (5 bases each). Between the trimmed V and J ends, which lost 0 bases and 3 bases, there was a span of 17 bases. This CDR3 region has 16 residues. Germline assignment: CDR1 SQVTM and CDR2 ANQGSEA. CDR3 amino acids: CSVEDPSRGSKETQYF. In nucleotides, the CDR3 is TGCAGCGTTGAAGATCCCTCCCGGGGCAGTAAAGAGACCCAGTACTTC.